The subject of this entry is one TCR beta chain. TCRdb used MiXCR to reprocess the 5' RACE reads, holding one entry per CDR3 protein. Among about 130,000 distinct CDR3 sequences, 8.9% were seen once, and the ten largest hold about two fifths. The data derive from a study of T cells after yellow fever vaccination. The length of the CDR3 is 16 residues. The trim removed 4 bases at V and 1 base at J, leaving 9 bases unmatched. The germline V gene encodes CDR1 SGHRS and CDR2 YFSETQ. This clonotype was sampled from a man between 18 and 29 years old who received the YFV17D yellow fever vaccine. The sequencing used CD8+ T cells sorted from PBMCs, collected on the day of the yellow fever booster vaccination. The chain is built from TRBV5-1 and TRBJ2-5, with 8 bases aligning to TRBD2. The CDR3 bases are TGCGCCAGCAGCGTAGGAGCGGGGGTTGGCCAAGAGACCCAGTACTTC. It codes for CASSVGAGVGQETQYF.